The 20 T cell receptor beta chains below all came from one sample that was sequenced in a study of cytomegalovirus exposure and HLA in healthy donors. TCRdb's copy holds only in-frame clones and misses some; the assay was immunoSEQ multiplex PCR. Of roughly 200,000 clones detected, 86% appear once; the ten largest clones hold approximately 7%. The specimen was PBMCs. Receptor source: a man aged 25 to 40 in good health and CMV-seropositive.

The V call is TRBV7-9, the J call TRBJ2-3; 8 bases agree with TRBD2. The V and J ends lost 5 bases and 2 bases, in that order; junction bases with no gene match: 6. From germline, CDR1 is SEHNR and CDR2 FQNEAQ (reference sequence). CDR3 length equals 15 residues. In nucleotides, the CDR3 is TGTGCCAGCAGCGGGTTAGCGGGGCCCACAGATACGCAGTATTTT. This encodes CASSGLAGPTDTQYF.

The chain uses TRBV11-2 and TRBJ2-1, with a possible D match to TRBD1 (5 bases). The V gene's germline CDR1 is SGHAT and CDR2 FQNNGV. V was clipped by 1 base and J by 7 bases, with 8 bases between them. This CDR3 comprises 13 residues. The DNA of the CDR3 is TGTGCCAGCAGCTTAGCCGCAGGGAATGAGCAGTTCTTC. This encodes CASSLAAGNEQFF. Supplemented by reference TRBV11-2 and TRBJ2-1, the full variable domain reads EAGVAQSPRYKIIEKRQSVAFWCNPISGHATLYWYQQILGQGPKLLIQFQNNGVVDDSQLPKDRFSAERLKGVDSTLKIQPAKLEDSAVYLCASSLAAGNEQFFGPGTRLTVL.

The chain has TRBV9 and TRBJ1-2, with a weak D call TRBD1 (6 bases). CDR1 and CDR2 from the germline V gene are SGDLS and YYNGEE. V lost 4 bases and J 4 bases, leaving 14 bases between the germline ends. The CDR3 length is 14 residues. The CDR3, as DNA: TGTGCCAGCAGCACTTCAGGGGTTCTCTATGGCTACACCTTC. Its translation: CASSTSGVLYGYTF.

The rearrangement links TRBV7-9 to TRBJ2-1; 11 positions agree with TRBD2. Germline V lookup: CDR1 SEHNR, CDR2 FQNEAQ (reference sequence). Trimming at V came to 3 bases and at J to 8 bases, leaving 12 bases not matched to a gene. The CDR3 runs to 17 residues. The chain's CDR3 is CASSFGTSGSRGDEQFF. CDR3 nucleotides: TGTGCCAGCAGCTTTGGGACTAGCGGTAGTCGGGGCGATGAGCAGTTCTTC.

The V gene is TRBV7-6, the J gene TRBJ1-4; perhaps TRBD1 as D (6 bases). The germline V gene encodes CDR1 SGHVS and CDR2 FNYEAQ. Between the trimmed V and J ends, which lost 0 bases and 4 bases, there was a span of 6 bases. CDR3 size: 14 residues. The CDR3 coding sequence is TGTGCCAGCAGCTTAGCGGGACATAATGAAAAACTGTTTTTT. Protein: CASSLAGHNEKLFF.

The chain has TRBV6-5 and TRBJ1-6; D uncertain. Germline assignment: CDR1 MNHEY and CDR2 SVGAGI. Trimming took 7 bases from V and 6 from J, leaving 16 bases between them. CDR3 length equals 15 residues. The CDR3 nucleotides are TGTGCCAGCAAAGTAATAGATAGAACTAATTCACCCCTCCACTTT. This codes for CASKVIDRTNSPLHF.

The gene calls are TRBV7-6 and TRBJ2-2; D unclear. Trimming stripped 5 bases from V and 3 bases from J, with 4 bases between. This CDR3 spans 12 amino acids. Germline lookup yields CDR1 SGHVS and CDR2 FNYEAQ. CDR3 nucleotides: TGTGCCAGCAGCCTATACACCGGGGAGCTGTTTTTT. Its protein is CASSLYTGELFF. The whole variable domain, remainder taken from reference TRBV7-6 and TRBJ2-2, is GAGVSQSPRYKVTKRGQDVALRCDPISGHVSLYWYRQALGQGPEFLTYFNYEAQQDKSGLPNDRFSAERPEGSISTLTIQRTEQRDSAMYRCASSLYTGELFFGEGSRLTVL.

The rearrangement joins TRBV10-3 to TRBJ2-1, with 13 positions matching TRBD2. This CDR3 spans 15 amino acids. V trimming: 7 bases; J trimming: 2 bases; junction bases outside the gene matches: 2. Germline V CDR1 and CDR2: ENHRY, SYGVKD. In DNA, the CDR3 is TGTGCCATCACTGGACTAGCGGGGGCCTACAATGAGCAGTTCTTC. As protein: CAITGLAGAYNEQFF.

This chain connects TRBV6-1 to TRBJ2-1; 10 bases agree with TRBD2. CDR1 is MNHNS and CDR2 is SASEGT in the germline V gene. V gave up 4 bases and J gave up 2 bases; unmatched junction bases: 11. The length of the CDR3 is 18 residues. The DNA of the CDR3 is TGTGCCAGCAGTGCCTTTAGCGGGGGGCCGGGGGCCTACAATGAGCAGTTCTTC. This translates into CASSAFSGGPGAYNEQFF.

The chain joins TRBV27 to TRBJ1-2; 7 bases are a match to TRBD1. V dropped 1 base and J dropped 8; count of bases not matched to a gene: 13. Germline V CDR1 and CDR2: MNHEY, SMNVEV (reference sequence). The CDR3 consists of 16 residues. The CDR3 is CASSLYSGQFQEGYTF. CDR3 DNA: TGTGCCAGCAGTTTATATTCGGGACAGTTCCAAGAGGGCTACACCTTC.

This chain links TRBV4-1 with TRBJ2-7; the match to TRBD2 covers 13 bases. V shed 1 base and J 4 bases; nucleotides not matched to a gene: 4. Per the germline V gene, CDR1 is MGHRA and CDR2 is YSYEKL. The CDR3 extends over 16 amino acids. The CDR3 DNA sequence: TGCGCCAGCAGCCAAGCCCCACTAGCGGGAGGGTACGAGCAGTACTTC. Protein sequence: CASSQAPLAGGYEQYF.

The V and J genes are TRBV28 and TRBJ1-5, with 7 bases that match TRBD1. The CDR3 has 14 amino acids. Trimming removed 6 bases from V and 4 bases from J; junction bases left unmatched: 6. Germline CDR1 reads MDHEN; CDR2 reads SYDVKM. The CDR3 region has the DNA TGTGCCAGCAGAAGTAGGGGGCTAAATCAGCCCCAGCATTTT. Residues: CASRSRGLNQPQHF. The full variable domain, its missing parts supplied by reference TRBV28 and TRBJ1-5, is DVKVTQSSRYLVKRTGEKVFLECVQDMDHENMFWYRQDPGLGLRLIYFSYDVKMKEKGDIPEGYSVSREKKERFSLILESASTNQTSMYLCASRSRGLNQPQHFGDGTRLSIL.

The chain has TRBV6-1 and TRBJ2-3, with 8 bases fitting TRBD1. V lost 2 bases to trimming and J lost 2 bases; unmatched junction nucleotides: 3. This CDR3 comprises 15 residues. The germline V gene encodes CDR1 MNHNS and CDR2 SASEGT. The CDR3 region is CASSERQGATDTQYF. The CDR3 DNA reads TGTGCCAGCAGTGAAAGGCAGGGGGCCACAGATACGCAGTATTTT.

This rearrangement joins TRBV5-1 to TRBJ2-1; 13 bases match TRBD2. The CDR3 has 17 residues. CDR1 and CDR2 from the germline V gene are SGHRS and YFSETQ. The V and J ends lost 0 bases and 7 bases, in that order; junction bases with no gene match: 7. Here the CDR3 reads CASSLVLAGGRGNEQFF. The CDR3, as DNA: TGCGCCAGCAGCTTGGTACTAGCGGGAGGGCGGGGGAATGAGCAGTTCTTC.

V usage is TRBV7-8 and J usage is TRBJ2-7, with D possibly being TRBD1 (5 bases). CDR3 length: 13 amino acids. V lost 5 bases and J lost 1, with 9 bases in between. Germline V lookup: CDR1 SGHVS, CDR2 FQNEAQ. CDR3 bases: TGTGCCAGCAGCGTGACAGTTTCCTACGAGCAGTACTTC. This gives the protein CASSVTVSYEQYF.

The gene calls are TRBV7-9 and TRBJ2-7; either TRBD1 or TRBD2 may supply D (5 bases each). There are 15 residues in the CDR3. Germline CDR1 SEHNR, CDR2 FQNEAQ (reference sequence). V lost 4 bases and J lost 0, with 13 bases in between. The CDR3 DNA is TGTGCCAGCAGCTCCGGGACCGTTAGCTCCTACGAGCAGTACTTC. Protein product: CASSSGTVSSYEQYF.

The chain couples TRBV6-1 to TRBJ1-2; D unresolved. This CDR3 has 12 amino acids. V dropped 4 bases and J dropped 3 bases, with 6 bases sitting between them. Germline CDR1 and CDR2: MNHNS and SASEGT. Here the CDR3 DNA reads TGTGCCAGCAGTGTGGGAGACTATGGCTACACCTTC. Protein: CASSVGDYGYTF.

This clone was recorded at least ten times. CDR3: CASGKPGQGGYPYGYTF. CDR3 sequence (DNA): TGCGCCAGCGGGAAACCGGGACAGGGAGGATATCCCTATGGCTACACCTTC. The genes are TRBV10-1 and TRBJ1-2; TRBD1 matches 9 bases. The germline CDR1 and CDR2 sequences are WNHNN and SYGVQD (reference sequence). The CDR3 is 17 residues long. Trimming removed 8 bases from V and 4 bases from J; junction bases left unmatched: 17.

The chain joins TRBV10-3 to TRBJ1-2, with TRBD1 as a possible D gene (6 bases). This CDR3 region has 16 residues. Germline V lookup: CDR1 ENHRY, CDR2 SYGVKD. V lost 0 bases, J lost 7 bases, and 18 bases lay in between. The CDR3 coding sequence is TGTGCCATCAGTGAGTCGCATCAGGGGCACTCAGGTGGCTACACCTTC. Translated: CAISESHQGHSGGYTF.

The V gene is TRBV9, the J gene TRBJ2-3, with 8 bases matching TRBD2. The CDR3 covers 17 residues. Germline CDR1 and CDR2: SGDLS and YYNGEE. Trimming at V came to 1 base and at J to 2 bases, leaving 9 bases not matched to a gene. The CDR3 is CASSVRGVLAVTDTQYF. The CDR3 DNA reads TGTGCCAGCAGCGTAAGGGGGGTACTAGCGGTCACAGATACGCAGTATTTT.